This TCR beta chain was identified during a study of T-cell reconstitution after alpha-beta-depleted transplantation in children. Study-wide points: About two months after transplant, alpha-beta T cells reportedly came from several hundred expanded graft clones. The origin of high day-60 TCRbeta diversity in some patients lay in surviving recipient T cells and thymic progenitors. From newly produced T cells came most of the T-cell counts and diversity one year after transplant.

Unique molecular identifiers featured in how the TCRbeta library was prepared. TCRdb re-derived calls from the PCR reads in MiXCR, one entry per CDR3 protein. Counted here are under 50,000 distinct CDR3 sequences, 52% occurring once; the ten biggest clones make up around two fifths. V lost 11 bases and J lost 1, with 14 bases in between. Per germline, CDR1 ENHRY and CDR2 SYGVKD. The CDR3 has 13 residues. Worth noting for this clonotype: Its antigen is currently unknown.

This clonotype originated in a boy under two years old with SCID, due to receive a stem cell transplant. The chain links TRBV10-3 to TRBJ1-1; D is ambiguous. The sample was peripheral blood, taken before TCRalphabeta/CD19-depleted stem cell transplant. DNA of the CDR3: TGTGCCGTGTGGACGGGCCAGAACACTGAAGCTTTCTTT. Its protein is CAVWTGQNTEAFF.